The clone carrying this TCR beta chain was observed a handful of times. This sample includes further DNA sequences coding for the same CDR3. This sample was taken from a study of technical replicates of blood from a few donors. The data were produced by immunoSEQ multiplex PCR, yet TCRdb's version contains in-frame clones alone and is incomplete. The table has tens of thousands of clones, over 75% seen once; the top ten hold 4% to 5%. Germline loops: CDR1 SGHRS, CDR2 YFSETQ. CDR3 length: 14 residues. V lost 0 bases, J lost 3 bases, and 9 bases lay in between. The chain employs TRBV5-1 and TRBJ1-1; D is uncertain. The sequence derives from a human donor in good health. Some clones in this sample may be carry-over from other donors' samples. The sample consisted of PBMCs. CDR3 nucleotides: TGCGCCAGCAGCTTGGGGGGAGGGTACACTGAAGCTTTCTTT. Protein product: CASSLGGGYTEAFF.